This T cell receptor (beta chain) was obtained from a study of CD8 T cells in ankylosing spondylitis. Turning to this clonotype: What it binds is unknown.

As the method for making TCR beta libraries, quantitative 5'-RACE with molecular barcodes was used. TCRdb reprocessed the 5' RACE reads via MiXCR and lists one record per CDR3 protein. The sample has fewer than 400,000 distinct CDR3 sequences, around 22% seen once. CDR1 SNHLY and CDR2 FYNNEI come from the germline V gene. The V segment lost 2 bases and the J segment 8 bases; nucleotides outside the gene matches: 7. This CDR3 region has 16 residues. General study points: Disease-associated clonotypes exhibited CD8+ identity and were relatively infrequent in peripheral blood. Seemingly characteristic of ankylosing spondylitis blood was a TCR beta motif consisting of several highly homologous variants. There was reportedly significant enrichment of clones that were disease-linked in matched ankylosing spondylitis synovial fluid. A number of the motif variants had already been described in reactive arthritis synovial fluid and blood.

The sample consisted of blood, either unsorted or a sorted T cell fraction (not recorded which). V gene TRBV2 combines with J gene TRBJ2-1; 12 bases line up with TRBD2. The receptor's source is a male donor with ankylosing spondylitis. The CDR3 nucleotides are TGTGCCAGCAGTGAACGACTAGCGGGGGCAGGCGATGAGCAGTTCTTC. Protein sequence: CASSERLAGAGDEQFF.